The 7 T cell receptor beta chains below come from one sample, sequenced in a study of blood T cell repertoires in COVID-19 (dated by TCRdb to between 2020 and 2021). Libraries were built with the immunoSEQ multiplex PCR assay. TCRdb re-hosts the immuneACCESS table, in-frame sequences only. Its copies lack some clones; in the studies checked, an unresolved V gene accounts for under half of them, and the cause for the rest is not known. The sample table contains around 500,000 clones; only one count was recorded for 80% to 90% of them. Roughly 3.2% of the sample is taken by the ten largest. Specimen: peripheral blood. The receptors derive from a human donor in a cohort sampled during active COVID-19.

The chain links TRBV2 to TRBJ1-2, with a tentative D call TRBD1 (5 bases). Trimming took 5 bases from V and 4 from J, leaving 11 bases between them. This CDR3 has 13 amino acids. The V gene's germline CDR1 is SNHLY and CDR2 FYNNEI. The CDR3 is CASSNRGGYGYTF. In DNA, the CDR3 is TGTGCCAGCAGTAATCGGGGGGGCTATGGCTACACCTTC.

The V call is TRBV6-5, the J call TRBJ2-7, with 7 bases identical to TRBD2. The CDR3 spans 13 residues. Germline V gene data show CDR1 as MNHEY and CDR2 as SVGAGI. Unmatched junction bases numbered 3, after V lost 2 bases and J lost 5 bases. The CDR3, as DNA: TGTGCCAGCAGTTACGGCCTAGCGGACGAGCAGTACTTC. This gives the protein CASSYGLADEQYF.

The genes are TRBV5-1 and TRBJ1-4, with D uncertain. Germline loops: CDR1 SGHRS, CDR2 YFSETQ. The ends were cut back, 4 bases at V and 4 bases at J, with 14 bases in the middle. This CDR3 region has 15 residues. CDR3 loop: CASSRGSFVNEKLFF. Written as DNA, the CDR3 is TGCGCCAGCAGCCGCGGGTCCTTTGTTAATGAAAAACTGTTTTTT.

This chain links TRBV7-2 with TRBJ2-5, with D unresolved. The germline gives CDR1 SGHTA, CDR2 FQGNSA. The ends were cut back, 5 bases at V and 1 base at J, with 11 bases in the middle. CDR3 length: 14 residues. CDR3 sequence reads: CASSPSSLQETQYF. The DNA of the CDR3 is TGTGCCAGCAGCCCCTCCTCCCTCCAAGAGACCCAGTACTTC. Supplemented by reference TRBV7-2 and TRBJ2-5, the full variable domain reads GAGVSQSPSNKVTEKGKDVELRCDPISGHTALYWYRQSLGQGLEFLIYFQGNSAPDKSGLPSDRFSAERTGGSVSTLTIQRTQQEDSAVYLCASSPSSLQETQYFGPGTRLLVL.

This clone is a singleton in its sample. CDR3 coding DNA: TGTGCCACCAGTGATCCCGGGACACCCGCGAACACCGGGGAGCTGTTTTTT. It specifies CATSDPGTPANTGELFF. This chain connects TRBV24-1 to TRBJ2-2; D is possibly TRBD1 (6 bases). Trimming shortened V by 3 bases and J by 0 bases, and 13 bases separated the two germline ends. The germline V gene has CDR1 KGHDR and CDR2 SFDVKD. CDR3 size: 17 residues.

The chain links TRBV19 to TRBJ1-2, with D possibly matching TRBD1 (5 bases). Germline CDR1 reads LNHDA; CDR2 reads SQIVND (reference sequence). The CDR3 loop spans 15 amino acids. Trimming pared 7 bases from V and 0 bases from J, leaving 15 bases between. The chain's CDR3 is CASKIQGGPNYGYTF. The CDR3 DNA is TGTGCCAGTAAAATTCAGGGCGGCCCTAACTATGGCTACACCTTC.

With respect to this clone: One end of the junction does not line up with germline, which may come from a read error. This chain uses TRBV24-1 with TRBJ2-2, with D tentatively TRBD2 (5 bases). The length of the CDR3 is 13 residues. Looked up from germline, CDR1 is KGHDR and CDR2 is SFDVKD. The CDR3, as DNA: TGTGTCACCAGTGGAGGAGCCACCGGGGAGCTGTTTTTT. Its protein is CVTSGGATGELFF.